The rows below give T cell receptor beta chains drawn from one sample of a study of T-cell reconstitution after alpha-beta-depleted transplantation in children. TCRdb ran MiXCR on the PCR reads and lists one entry per CDR3 protein. Among some 220,000 distinct CDR3 sequences, around 10% were seen once, and the ten largest hold 5% to 7%. Material: PBMCs from the stem cell graft donor, obtained from the stem cell graft. All receptors come from a human donor who donated a stem cell graft to a child with acute lymphoblastic leukemia. Both conserved end residues are part of each CDR3. The order of the fields is CDR3 DNA, CDR3 protein, J gene, D gene, V gene, clone size. D genes are given only for firm matches. Size is omitted from some rows. Given values are once, few, many or a class for expanded clones.

CDR3nt: TGTGCCAGCAGTGTGATGACAGGGGGCCCCGCTGAAGCTTTCTTT
CDR3aa: CASSVMTGGPAEAFF
j_gene: TRBJ1-1
d_gene: TRBD1
v_gene: TRBV25-1
abundance: many

CDR3nt: TGTGCCAGCAGTTTGTTTCTACGGGCAGAAGAATATTTT
CDR3aa: CASSLFLRAEEYF
j_gene: TRBJ1-3
d_gene: .
v_gene: TRBV6-5
abundance: few

CDR3nt: TGTGCCAGCAGCTCGGGGGGCTATCAAGAGACCCAGTACTTC
CDR3aa: CASSSGGYQETQYF
j_gene: TRBJ2-5
d_gene: .
v_gene: TRBV7-2
abundance: few

CDR3nt: TGCGCCAGCAGCCTCATGGACGGGAACACCGGGGAGCTGTTTTTT
CDR3aa: CASSLMDGNTGELFF
j_gene: TRBJ2-2
d_gene: .
v_gene: TRBV5-1
abundance: .

CDR3nt: TGTGCCAGCAGCGATGCGGGGTCAGGGCATAGCCCAGCTTTCTTT
CDR3aa: CASSDAGSGHSPAFF
j_gene: TRBJ1-1
d_gene: .
v_gene: TRBV6-4
abundance: .

CDR3nt: TGTGCCAGCAGTGGGGACTTTTACAATGAGCAGTTCTTC
CDR3aa: CASSGDFYNEQFF
j_gene: TRBJ2-1
d_gene: .
v_gene: TRBV6-1
abundance: many

CDR3nt: TGCGCCAGCAGCTTCGAGACAGGGACAAACATTCAGTACTTC
CDR3aa: CASSFETGTNIQYF
j_gene: TRBJ2-4
d_gene: TRBD1
v_gene: TRBV5-1
abundance: many

CDR3nt: TGCGCCAGCAGCTGGAGCGGGGGGGTTGATGAGCAGTTCTTC
CDR3aa: CASSWSGGVDEQFF
j_gene: TRBJ2-1
d_gene: TRBD2
v_gene: TRBV5-1
abundance: .

CDR3nt: TGCAGTGCCTACGAGGCACCATATGGCTACACCTTC
CDR3aa: CSAYEAPYGYTF
j_gene: TRBJ1-2
d_gene: .
v_gene: TRBV20-1
abundance: many

CDR3nt: TGCAGTGCCCTCTCCAACTCTGGAAACACCATATATTTT
CDR3aa: CSALSNSGNTIYF
j_gene: TRBJ1-3
d_gene: .
v_gene: TRBV20-1
abundance: many

CDR3nt: TGCAGTGCTAGAGATCTGGCGGGGGGCTACACCGGGGAGCTGTTTTTT
CDR3aa: CSARDLAGGYTGELFF
j_gene: TRBJ2-2
d_gene: TRBD2
v_gene: TRBV20-1
abundance: many

CDR3nt: TGTGCCAGCAGCCAGGGTAAGAGCCCGGAGACCCAGTACTTC
CDR3aa: CASSQGKSPETQYF
j_gene: TRBJ2-5
d_gene: .
v_gene: TRBV3-1
abundance: many

CDR3nt: TGTGCCAGCAGCCCCTTTGCGGGGCCGAGCACAGATACGCAGTATTTT
CDR3aa: CASSPFAGPSTDTQYF
j_gene: TRBJ2-3
d_gene: .
v_gene: TRBV14
abundance: few

CDR3nt: TGCGCCAGCAGCTCTGCGGGGATTCATCGGACTAGCGGCACAGATACGCAGTATTTT
CDR3aa: CASSSAGIHRTSGTDTQYF
j_gene: TRBJ2-3
d_gene: TRBD2
v_gene: TRBV5-1
abundance: many

CDR3nt: TGCGCCAGCAGCTTGGTATTACCCGGGACTAGAGGGGAGCAGTTCTTC
CDR3aa: CASSLVLPGTRGEQFF
j_gene: TRBJ2-1
d_gene: TRBD2
v_gene: TRBV5-1
abundance: few

CDR3nt: TGCAGTGCTGAACTAGCGGGGGTAGCCGGGGAGCTGTTTTTT
CDR3aa: CSAELAGVAGELFF
j_gene: TRBJ2-2
d_gene: TRBD2
v_gene: TRBV20-1
abundance: many

CDR3nt: TGTGCCAGCAGCTCACCGACTAGCGGGGGGCTGGAGACCTACAATGAGCAGTTCTTC
CDR3aa: CASSSPTSGGLETYNEQFF
j_gene: TRBJ2-1
d_gene: TRBD2
v_gene: TRBV11-1
abundance: few

CDR3nt: TGTGCCAGCAGTCCGCCGGGACCCATTCATCCCATGTACTTC
CDR3aa: CASSPPGPIHPMYF
j_gene: TRBJ2-4
d_gene: .
v_gene: TRBV7-9
abundance: .

CDR3nt: TGTGCCTGTAGCGGGGGGATTTACAATGAGCAGTTCTTC
CDR3aa: CACSGGIYNEQFF
j_gene: TRBJ2-1
d_gene: TRBD2
v_gene: TRBV30
abundance: .

CDR3nt: TGTGCCAGCAGGCCGGGACAGGGATTGACTGAAGCTTTCTTT
CDR3aa: CASRPGQGLTEAFF
j_gene: TRBJ1-1
d_gene: TRBD1
v_gene: TRBV27
abundance: few

CDR3nt: TGTGCCAGCAGATCGACAGGCATCAATCAGCCCCAGCATTTT
CDR3aa: CASRSTGINQPQHF
j_gene: TRBJ1-5
d_gene: .
v_gene: TRBV12-3/TRBV12-4
abundance: many

CDR3nt: TGTGCCAGCAGTCCAGACTGGGGGACCCAGTACTTC
CDR3aa: CASSPDWGTQYF
j_gene: TRBJ2-5
d_gene: .
v_gene: TRBV6-6
abundance: few

CDR3nt: TGCGCCAGCAGCCCGTCGGGAACAGGGGGCACTGAAGCTTTCTTT
CDR3aa: CASSPSGTGGTEAFF
j_gene: TRBJ1-1
d_gene: TRBD1
v_gene: TRBV4-1
abundance: many

CDR3nt: TGTGCCAGCAGCCCCTATCGGGGGGAAGAGACCCAGTACTTC
CDR3aa: CASSPYRGEETQYF
j_gene: TRBJ2-5
d_gene: TRBD2
v_gene: TRBV7-9
abundance: few

CDR3nt: TGTGCCAGCAGTCCTCTAGCGGGGGGGTACAATGAGCAGTTCTTC
CDR3aa: CASSPLAGGYNEQFF
j_gene: TRBJ2-1
d_gene: TRBD2
v_gene: TRBV12-3/TRBV12-4
abundance: many

CDR3nt: TGTGCCAGCAGTTACTCGACTGAGCGGAGCTATGGCTACACCTTC
CDR3aa: CASSYSTERSYGYTF
j_gene: TRBJ1-2
d_gene: .
v_gene: TRBV6-2/TRBV6-3
abundance: few

CDR3nt: TGCAGTGCTCTTAACCGGGACAGGGGGGACTATGGCTACACCTTC
CDR3aa: CSALNRDRGDYGYTF
j_gene: TRBJ1-2
d_gene: TRBD1
v_gene: TRBV20-1
abundance: many

CDR3nt: TGTGCCAGCAGTTTACAACAGGGGAACACCTACGAGCAGTACTTC
CDR3aa: CASSLQQGNTYEQYF
j_gene: TRBJ2-7
d_gene: TRBD1
v_gene: TRBV27
abundance: few

CDR3nt: TGCAGTGCTATCGACGGGGGAAAGGGTGGCGAGCAGTACTTC
CDR3aa: CSAIDGGKGGEQYF
j_gene: TRBJ2-7
d_gene: .
v_gene: TRBV20-1
abundance: few

CDR3nt: TGTGCCACCAGCAGACCCACAGATACGCAGTATTTT
CDR3aa: CATSRPTDTQYF
j_gene: TRBJ2-3
d_gene: .
v_gene: TRBV15
abundance: many

CDR3nt: TGTGCCTGGAGTCTAGGTCGCGGGGAGCTGTTTTTT
CDR3aa: CAWSLGRGELFF
j_gene: TRBJ2-2
d_gene: .
v_gene: TRBV30
abundance: many

CDR3nt: TGTGCCATCACCATGGGGGGACAGGGGAACACCGGGGAGCTGTTTTTT
CDR3aa: CAITMGGQGNTGELFF
j_gene: TRBJ2-2
d_gene: TRBD1
v_gene: TRBV10-3
abundance: many

CDR3nt: TGCGCCAGCAGCTCCGCCGGGACCGCCGCTCGCTTC
CDR3aa: CASSSAGTAARF
j_gene: TRBJ2-7
d_gene: .
v_gene: TRBV5-1
abundance: .

CDR3nt: TGCAGCACGAGGGGGCCAGGCAATCAGCCCCAGCATTTT
CDR3aa: CSTRGPGNQPQHF
j_gene: TRBJ1-5
d_gene: TRBD1
v_gene: TRBV29-1
abundance: .

CDR3nt: TGTGCCAGCTCACCACCCGAAAACATTCAGTACTTC
CDR3aa: CASSPPENIQYF
j_gene: TRBJ2-4
d_gene: .
v_gene: TRBV18
abundance: .

CDR3nt: TGTGCCAGCAGCTTAGACCGGGGGGTAGGGGAGACCCAGTACTTC
CDR3aa: CASSLDRGVGETQYF
j_gene: TRBJ2-5
d_gene: TRBD2
v_gene: TRBV7-7
abundance: .

CDR3nt: TGCGCCAGCAATTTGGATCGGTATAGTTGGGACAGGGGGACGTGGATAGGGAACACTGAAGCTTTCTTT
CDR3aa: CASNLDRYSWDRGTWIGNTEAFF
j_gene: TRBJ1-1
d_gene: TRBD1
v_gene: TRBV5-1
abundance: .

CDR3nt: TGTGCCAGCAGCTTAGCGGGACTAGCGGGGGCTTACGAGCAGTACTTC
CDR3aa: CASSLAGLAGAYEQYF
j_gene: TRBJ2-7
d_gene: TRBD2
v_gene: TRBV7-8
abundance: many

CDR3nt: TGTGCCATCTCTACATCAGATACGCAGTATTTT
CDR3aa: CAISTSDTQYF
j_gene: TRBJ2-3
d_gene: .
v_gene: TRBV10-3
abundance: many

CDR3nt: TGTGCCACCAGCAGAGGAGGTGGACAGGGGATCCCCGGGGAGCTGTTTTTT
CDR3aa: CATSRGGGQGIPGELFF
j_gene: TRBJ2-2
d_gene: TRBD1
v_gene: TRBV15
abundance: .

CDR3nt: TGTGCCAGCAGCCCCCGAGGGACTGGGGGTTACAATGAGCAGTTCTTC
CDR3aa: CASSPRGTGGYNEQFF
j_gene: TRBJ2-1
d_gene: .
v_gene: TRBV13
abundance: many

CDR3nt: TGTGCCACCAGCCTACAAGAGACCCAGTACTTC
CDR3aa: CATSLQETQYF
j_gene: TRBJ2-5
d_gene: .
v_gene: TRBV24-1
abundance: few

CDR3nt: TGTGCCAGCAGCTTAGTCCCGGGACTCAATAACTATGGCTACACCTTC
CDR3aa: CASSLVPGLNNYGYTF
j_gene: TRBJ1-2
d_gene: .
v_gene: TRBV7-8
abundance: .

CDR3nt: TGTGCCAGCAGTATCGGGACAGGGAGCAATCAGCCCCAGCATTTT
CDR3aa: CASSIGTGSNQPQHF
j_gene: TRBJ1-5
d_gene: TRBD1
v_gene: TRBV27
abundance: many

CDR3nt: TGTGCCACCAGTGATTGGACAGATAGCAATCAGCCCCAGCATTTT
CDR3aa: CATSDWTDSNQPQHF
j_gene: TRBJ1-5
d_gene: .
v_gene: TRBV24-1
abundance: .

CDR3nt: TGTGCCAGCAGCTTTAAGCAGGGGGCGAGCACCGGGGAGCTGTTTTTT
CDR3aa: CASSFKQGASTGELFF
j_gene: TRBJ2-2
d_gene: TRBD1
v_gene: TRBV5-6
abundance: .

CDR3nt: TGTGCCAGCAGCTTAGCCGGGGGACAGCCCTCAGATACCCAGTACTTC
CDR3aa: CASSLAGGQPSDTQYF
j_gene: TRBJ2-5
d_gene: .
v_gene: TRBV7-9
abundance: .

CDR3nt: TGTGCTAGTGGGATAACAGGGAGTTCACCCCTCCACTTT
CDR3aa: CASGITGSSPLHF
j_gene: TRBJ1-6
d_gene: .
v_gene: TRBV12-5
abundance: .

CDR3nt: TGCAGTGCTAGAGTCCGCCAGGGGGCCTCTATGAGCAATCAGCCCCAGCATTTT
CDR3aa: CSARVRQGASMSNQPQHF
j_gene: TRBJ1-5
d_gene: TRBD1
v_gene: TRBV20-1
abundance: many

CDR3nt: TGCAGCGTCGCAAGAGAGGGGGGGAACGTCCTGACTTTC
CDR3aa: CSVAREGGNVLTF
j_gene: TRBJ2-6
d_gene: .
v_gene: TRBV29-1
abundance: .

CDR3nt: TGTGCCAGCAGTTTCTTGCAGGGGCTGGGCACGGATGAAAAACTGTTTTTT
CDR3aa: CASSFLQGLGTDEKLFF
j_gene: TRBJ1-4
d_gene: .
v_gene: TRBV12-3/TRBV12-4
abundance: many

CDR3nt: TGTGCCAGCAGCTTGTTAGGACAAATCAGCCCCAGTCACCAGCCCCAGCATTTT
CDR3aa: CASSLLGQISPSHQPQHF
j_gene: TRBJ1-5
d_gene: .
v_gene: TRBV5-6
abundance: few

CDR3nt: TGCGCCAGCAGCCAAGATCCGGGCGGGCTAGGCTATGGCTACACCTTC
CDR3aa: CASSQDPGGLGYGYTF
j_gene: TRBJ1-2
d_gene: .
v_gene: TRBV4-1
abundance: few

CDR3nt: TGCAGCGTTGACGGTGTCGGGGGGACTGAAGCTTTCTTT
CDR3aa: CSVDGVGGTEAFF
j_gene: TRBJ1-1
d_gene: .
v_gene: TRBV29-1
abundance: few